A single T cell receptor (beta chain) is shown here with its context. These data originate in a study of blood T cell repertoires in COVID-19. Study-wide background: The study drew acute and convalescent COVID-19 samples from the United States, Italy and Spain. Nucleic acid was either cDNA or gDNA, and it came from T cells, B-cell-depleted T cells, or PBMCs.

Germline CDR1 LGHDT, CDR2 YNNKEL (reference sequence). The length of the CDR3 is 13 residues. With 2 bases removed from V and 6 bases from J, the gap between germline ends came to 11 bases. The repertoire was sequenced with immunoSEQ multiplex PCR; TCRdb's copy has only in-frame clones and lacks some. The sample has about 140,000 clones; about 80% are singletons. The sequenced sample consisted of PBMCs or T cells enriched from blood (not recorded which). The receptor was isolated from a woman aged 45-65 years who had recovered from COVID-19. This chain connects TRBV3-1 (or the pseudogene TRBV3-2) to TRBJ2-7; D not certain. CDR3 amino acids: CASSQHPNGEQYF. CDR3 DNA sequence: TGTGCCAGCAGCCAACACCCCAACGGCGAGCAGTACTTC.